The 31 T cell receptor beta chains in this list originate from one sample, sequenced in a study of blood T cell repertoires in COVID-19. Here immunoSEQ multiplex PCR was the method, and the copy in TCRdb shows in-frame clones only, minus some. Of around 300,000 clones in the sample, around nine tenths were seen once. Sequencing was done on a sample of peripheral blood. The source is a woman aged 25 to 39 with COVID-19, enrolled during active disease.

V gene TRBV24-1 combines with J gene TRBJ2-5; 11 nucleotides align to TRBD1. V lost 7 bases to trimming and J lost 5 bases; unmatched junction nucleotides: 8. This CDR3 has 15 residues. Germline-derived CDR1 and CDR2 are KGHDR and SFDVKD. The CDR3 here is CATSPGQGGLETQYF. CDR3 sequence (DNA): TGTGCCACCAGCCCGGGACAGGGGGGTTTGGAGACCCAGTACTTC.

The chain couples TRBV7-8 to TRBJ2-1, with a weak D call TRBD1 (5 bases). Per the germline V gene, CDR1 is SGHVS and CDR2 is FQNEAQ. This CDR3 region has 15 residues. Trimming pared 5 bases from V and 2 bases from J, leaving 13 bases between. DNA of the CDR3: TGTGCCAGCAGCCCGCGACAGTACCCCTACAATGAGCAGTTCTTC. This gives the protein CASSPRQYPYNEQFF.

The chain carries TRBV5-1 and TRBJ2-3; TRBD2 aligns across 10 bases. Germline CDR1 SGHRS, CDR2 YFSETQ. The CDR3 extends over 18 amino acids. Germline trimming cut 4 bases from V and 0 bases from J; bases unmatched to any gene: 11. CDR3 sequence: CASSRLAGGRASTDTQYF. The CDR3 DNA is TGCGCCAGCAGCAGGTTAGCGGGAGGAAGAGCAAGCACAGATACGCAGTATTTT.

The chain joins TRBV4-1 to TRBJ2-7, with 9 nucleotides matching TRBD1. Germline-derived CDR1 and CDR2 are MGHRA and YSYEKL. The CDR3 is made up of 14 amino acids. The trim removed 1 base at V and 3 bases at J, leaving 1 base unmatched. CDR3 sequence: CASSQVDRGYEQYF. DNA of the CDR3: TGCGCCAGCAGCCAAGTGGACAGGGGCTACGAGCAGTACTTC.

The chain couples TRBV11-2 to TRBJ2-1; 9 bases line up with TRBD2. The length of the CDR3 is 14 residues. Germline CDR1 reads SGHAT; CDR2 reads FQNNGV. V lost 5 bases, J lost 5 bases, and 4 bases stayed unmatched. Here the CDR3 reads CASSDRLADNEQFF. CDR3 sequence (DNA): TGTGCCAGCAGCGACCGACTAGCGGACAATGAGCAGTTCTTC.

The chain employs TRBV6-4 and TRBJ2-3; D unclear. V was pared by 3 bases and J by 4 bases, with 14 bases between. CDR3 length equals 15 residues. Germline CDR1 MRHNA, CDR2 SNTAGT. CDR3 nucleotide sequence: TGTGCCAGCAGTGAGGCTGGGCACAGTTCAGATACGCAGTATTTT. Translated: CASSEAGHSSDTQYF.

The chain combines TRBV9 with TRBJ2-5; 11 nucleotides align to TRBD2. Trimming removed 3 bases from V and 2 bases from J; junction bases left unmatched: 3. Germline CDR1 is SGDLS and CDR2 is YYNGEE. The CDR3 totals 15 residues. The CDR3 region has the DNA TGTGCCAGCAGCGGAACTAGCGGGAGACAAGAGACCCAGTACTTC. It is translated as CASSGTSGRQETQYF. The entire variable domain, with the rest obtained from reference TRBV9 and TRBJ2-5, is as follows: DSGVTQTPKHLITATGQRVTLRCSPRSGDLSVYWYQQSLDQGLQFLIQYYNGEERAKGNILERFSAQQFPDLHSELNLSSLELGDSALYFCASSGTSGRQETQYFGPGTRLLVL.

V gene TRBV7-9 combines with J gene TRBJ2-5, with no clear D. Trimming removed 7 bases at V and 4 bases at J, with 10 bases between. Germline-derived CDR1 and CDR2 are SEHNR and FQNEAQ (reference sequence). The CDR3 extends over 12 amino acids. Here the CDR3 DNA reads TGTGCCAGCACCGCCGGTAGAGAGACCCAGTACTTC. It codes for CASTAGRETQYF.

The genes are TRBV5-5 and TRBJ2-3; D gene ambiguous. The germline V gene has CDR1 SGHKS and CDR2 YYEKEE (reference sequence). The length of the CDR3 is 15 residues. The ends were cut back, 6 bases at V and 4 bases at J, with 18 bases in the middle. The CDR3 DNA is TGTGCCAGCACCCCGGTGGGCCTTTACTCAGATACGCAGTATTTT. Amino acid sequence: CASTPVGLYSDTQYF. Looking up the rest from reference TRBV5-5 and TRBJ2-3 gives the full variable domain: DAGVTQSPTHLIKTRGQQVTLRCSPISGHKSVSWYQQVLGQGPQFIFQYYEKEERGRGNFPDRFSARQFPNYSSELNVNALLLGDSALYLCASTPVGLYSDTQYFGPGTRLTVL.

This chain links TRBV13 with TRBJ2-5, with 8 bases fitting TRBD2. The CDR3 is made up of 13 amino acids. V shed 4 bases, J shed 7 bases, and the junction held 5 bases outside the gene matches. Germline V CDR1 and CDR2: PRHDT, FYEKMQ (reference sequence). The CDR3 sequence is CASSSRLARTQYF. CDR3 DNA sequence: TGTGCCAGCAGCTCGAGACTAGCGAGGACCCAGTACTTC.

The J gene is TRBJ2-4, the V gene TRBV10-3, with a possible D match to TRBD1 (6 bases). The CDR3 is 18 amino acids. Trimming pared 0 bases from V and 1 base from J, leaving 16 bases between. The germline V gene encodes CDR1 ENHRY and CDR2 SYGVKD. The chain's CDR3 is CAISESIWQGTAKNIQYF. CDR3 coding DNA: TGTGCCATCAGTGAGTCGATTTGGCAGGGGACGGCCAAAAACATTCAGTACTTC.

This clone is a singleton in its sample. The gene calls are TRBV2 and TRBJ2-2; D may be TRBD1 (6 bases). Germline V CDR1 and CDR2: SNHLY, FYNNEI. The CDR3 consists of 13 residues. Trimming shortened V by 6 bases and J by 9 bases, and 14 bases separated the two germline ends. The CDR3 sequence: CASRGTGNRELFF. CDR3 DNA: TGTGCCAGCAGGGGAACAGGGAACCGGGAGCTGTTTTTT. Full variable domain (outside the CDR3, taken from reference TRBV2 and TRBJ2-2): EPEVTQTPSHQVTQMGQEVILRCVPISNHLYFYWYRQILGQKVEFLVSFYNNEISEKSEIFDDQFSVERPDGSNFTLKIRSTKLEDSAMYFCASRGTGNRELFFGEGSRLTVL.

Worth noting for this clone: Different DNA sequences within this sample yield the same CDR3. The DNA of the CDR3 is TGTGCCTGGAGCCGGGGGACTGAAGCTTTCTTT. Translating gives CAWSRGTEAFF. The chain links TRBV30 to TRBJ1-1; a weak D match, TRBD1 (5 bases). The CDR3 is 11 residues long. Germline loops: CDR1 GTSNPN, CDR2 SVGIG (reference sequence). Trimming took 3 bases from V and 5 from J, leaving 7 bases between them.

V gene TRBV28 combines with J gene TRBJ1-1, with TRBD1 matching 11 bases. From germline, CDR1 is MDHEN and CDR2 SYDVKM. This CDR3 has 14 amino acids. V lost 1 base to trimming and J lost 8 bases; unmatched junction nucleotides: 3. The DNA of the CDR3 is TGTGCCAGCAGTTTATTGGACAGGGGGCGGGAAGCTTTCTTT. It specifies CASSLLDRGREAFF.

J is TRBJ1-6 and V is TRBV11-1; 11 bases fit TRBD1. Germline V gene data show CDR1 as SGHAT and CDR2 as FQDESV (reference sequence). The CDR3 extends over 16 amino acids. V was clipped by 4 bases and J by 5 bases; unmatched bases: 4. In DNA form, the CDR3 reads TGTGCCAGCAGCTCCAGGACAGGGGGCGATAATTCACCCCTCCACTTT. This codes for CASSSRTGGDNSPLHF.

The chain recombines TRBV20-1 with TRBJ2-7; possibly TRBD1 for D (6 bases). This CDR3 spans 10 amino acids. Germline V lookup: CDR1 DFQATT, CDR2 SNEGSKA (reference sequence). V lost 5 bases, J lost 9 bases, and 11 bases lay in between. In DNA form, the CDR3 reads TGCAGTGCTCCTTACAGGGTGCAGTACTTC. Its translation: CSAPYRVQYF.

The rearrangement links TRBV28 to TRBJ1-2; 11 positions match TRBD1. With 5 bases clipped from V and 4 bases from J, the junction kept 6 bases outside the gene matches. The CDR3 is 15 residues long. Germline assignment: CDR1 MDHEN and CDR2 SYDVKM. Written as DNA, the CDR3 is TGTGCCAGCAGTACCTGGACAGGGGGCTTCTATGGCTACACCTTC. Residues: CASSTWTGGFYGYTF.

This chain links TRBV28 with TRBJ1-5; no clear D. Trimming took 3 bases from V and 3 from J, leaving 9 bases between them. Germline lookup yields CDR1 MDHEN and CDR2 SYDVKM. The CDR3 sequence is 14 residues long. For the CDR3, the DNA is TGTGCCAGCAGTTTTTGGGCGCCCAATCAGCCCCAGCATTTT. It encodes CASSFWAPNQPQHF.

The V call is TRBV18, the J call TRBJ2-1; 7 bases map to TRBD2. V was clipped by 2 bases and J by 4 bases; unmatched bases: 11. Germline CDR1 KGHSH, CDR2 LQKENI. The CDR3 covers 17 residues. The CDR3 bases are TGTGCCAGCTCACCAGCTACCGGGAGGCTCCTTTACAATGAGCAGTTCTTC. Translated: CASSPATGRLLYNEQFF.

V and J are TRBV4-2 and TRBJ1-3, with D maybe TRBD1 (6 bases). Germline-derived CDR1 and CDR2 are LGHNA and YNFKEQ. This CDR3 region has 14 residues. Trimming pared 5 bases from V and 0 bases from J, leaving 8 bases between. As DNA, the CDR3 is TGTGCCAGCAGCAGGGACATCTCTGGAAACACCATATATTTT. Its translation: CASSRDISGNTIYF.

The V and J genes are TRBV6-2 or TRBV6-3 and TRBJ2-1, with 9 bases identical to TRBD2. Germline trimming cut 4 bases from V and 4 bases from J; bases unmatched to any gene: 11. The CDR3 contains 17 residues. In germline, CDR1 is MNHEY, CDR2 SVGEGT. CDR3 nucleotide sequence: TGTGCCAGCAGTTCCTTAACCGGGACTAGCATATACAATGAGCAGTTCTTC. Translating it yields CASSSLTGTSIYNEQFF.

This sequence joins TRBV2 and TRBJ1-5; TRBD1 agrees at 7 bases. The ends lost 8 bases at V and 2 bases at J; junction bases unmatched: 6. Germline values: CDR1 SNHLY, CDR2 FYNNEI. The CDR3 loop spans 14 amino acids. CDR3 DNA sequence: TGTGCCAGCGGGAAAGACAGGGGCAATCAGCCCCAGCATTTT. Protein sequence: CASGKDRGNQPQHF.

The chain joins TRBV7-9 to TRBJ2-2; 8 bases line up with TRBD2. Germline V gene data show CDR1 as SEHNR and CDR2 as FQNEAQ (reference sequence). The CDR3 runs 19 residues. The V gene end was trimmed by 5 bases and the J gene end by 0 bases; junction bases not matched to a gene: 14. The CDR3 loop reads CASSPSHRAGGANTGELFF. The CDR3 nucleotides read TGTGCCAGCAGCCCGTCCCATCGGGCGGGAGGCGCGAACACCGGGGAGCTGTTTTTT.

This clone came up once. The CDR3 protein is CASSESRGAFF. The CDR3 DNA sequence: TGCGCCAGCAGTGAGTCAAGGGGGGCTTTCTTT. The gene calls are TRBV10-2 and TRBJ1-1, with a possible D match to TRBD1 (6 bases). Germline V CDR1 and CDR2: WSHSY, SAAADI. The CDR3 contains 11 residues. Trimming cost V 0 bases and J 11 bases, with 7 bases left between them.

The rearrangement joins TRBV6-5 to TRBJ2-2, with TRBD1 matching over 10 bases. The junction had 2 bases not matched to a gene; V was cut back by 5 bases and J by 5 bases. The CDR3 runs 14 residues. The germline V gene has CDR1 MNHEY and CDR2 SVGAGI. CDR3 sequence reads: CASSRQGATGELFF. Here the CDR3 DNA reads TGTGCCAGCAGTCGACAGGGGGCAACCGGGGAGCTGTTTTTT.

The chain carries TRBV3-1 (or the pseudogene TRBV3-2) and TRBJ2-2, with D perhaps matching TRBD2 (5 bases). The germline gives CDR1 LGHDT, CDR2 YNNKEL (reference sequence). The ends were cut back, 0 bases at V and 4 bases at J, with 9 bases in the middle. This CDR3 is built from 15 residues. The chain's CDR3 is CASSQDLGSTGELFF. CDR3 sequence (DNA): TGTGCCAGCAGCCAAGATCTAGGGAGCACCGGGGAGCTGTTTTTT.

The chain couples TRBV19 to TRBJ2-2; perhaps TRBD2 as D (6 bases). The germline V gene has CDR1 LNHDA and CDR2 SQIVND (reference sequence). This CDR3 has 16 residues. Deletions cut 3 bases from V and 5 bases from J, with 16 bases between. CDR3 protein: CASSIPPGVGTGELFF. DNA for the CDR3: TGTGCCAGTAGTATCCCTCCGGGAGTAGGAACCGGGGAGCTGTTTTTT.

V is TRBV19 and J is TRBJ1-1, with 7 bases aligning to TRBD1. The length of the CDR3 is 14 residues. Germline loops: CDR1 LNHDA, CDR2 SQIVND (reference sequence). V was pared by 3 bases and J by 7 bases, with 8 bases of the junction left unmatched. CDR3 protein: CASSIRQGRGEAFF. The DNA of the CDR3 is TGTGCCAGTAGTATCCGACAGGGTCGGGGTGAAGCTTTCTTT.

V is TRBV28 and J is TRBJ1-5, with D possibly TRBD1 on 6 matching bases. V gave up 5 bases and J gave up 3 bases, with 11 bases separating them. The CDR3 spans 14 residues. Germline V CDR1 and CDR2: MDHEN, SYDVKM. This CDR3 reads CASSTGQLNQPQHF. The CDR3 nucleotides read TGTGCCAGCAGTACTGGACAGCTCAATCAGCCCCAGCATTTT.

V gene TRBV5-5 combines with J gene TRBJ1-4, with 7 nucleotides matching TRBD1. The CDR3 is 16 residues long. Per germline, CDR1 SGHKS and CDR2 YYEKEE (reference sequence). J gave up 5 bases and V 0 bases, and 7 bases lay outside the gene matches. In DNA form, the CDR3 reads TGTGCCAGCAGCTTGGGCACACAGGGGCAAAATGAAAAACTGTTTTTT. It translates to CASSLGTQGQNEKLFF.

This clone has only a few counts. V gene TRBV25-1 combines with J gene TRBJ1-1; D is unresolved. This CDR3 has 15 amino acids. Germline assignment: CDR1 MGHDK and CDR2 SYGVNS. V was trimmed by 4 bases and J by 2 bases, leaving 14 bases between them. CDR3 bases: TGTGCCAGCAGTGGGCGGGGTGGAGGAAACACTGAAGCTTTCTTT. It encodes CASSGRGGGNTEAFF.